This entry features one T cell receptor (beta chain) sequence. Its antigen is undetermined. Sequencing used immunoSEQ multiplex PCR; TCRdb keeps in-frame clones, though not all of them. The sample includes 90,000 to 110,000 clones, 88% of them seen just once. The sample comes from a study of cytomegalovirus exposure and HLA in healthy donors. Study-wide findings and caveats: With high specificity and sensitivity, the classifier reportedly diagnosed cytomegalovirus status.

The V end was cut by 3 bases, the J end by 4 bases, with 9 bases between. CDR1 KGHSH and CDR2 LQKENI come from the germline V gene. This CDR3 region has 14 residues. This TCR came from a woman aged 18-29 years in good health and CMV-seronegative. Sequenced input: PBMCs. The chain has TRBV18 and TRBJ1-4; maybe TRBD1 (5 bases). This CDR3 reads CASSPKGNNEKLFF. The CDR3 region has the DNA TGTGCCAGCTCACCGAAGGGGAATAATGAAAAACTGTTTTTT.